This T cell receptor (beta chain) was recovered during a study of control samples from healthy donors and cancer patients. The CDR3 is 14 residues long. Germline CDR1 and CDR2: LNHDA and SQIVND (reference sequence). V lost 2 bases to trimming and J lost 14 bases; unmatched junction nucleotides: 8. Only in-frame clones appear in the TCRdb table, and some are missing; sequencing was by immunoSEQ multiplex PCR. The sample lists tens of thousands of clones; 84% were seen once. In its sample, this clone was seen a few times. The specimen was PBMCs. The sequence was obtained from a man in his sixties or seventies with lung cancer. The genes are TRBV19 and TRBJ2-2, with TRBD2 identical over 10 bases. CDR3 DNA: TGTGCCAGTAGTATAAGCGAGCGGGGGGGCCAACTGTTTTTT. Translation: CASSISERGGQLFF.